This TCR beta chain was retrieved from a study of T-cell memory formation after mild COVID-19. Germline lookup yields CDR1 SGHTA and CDR2 FQGNSA. The CDR3 sequence is 13 residues long. V shed 5 bases and J shed 2 bases, with 7 bases lying between them. The 5'RACE method, run with constant-segment primers, produced TCR alpha and TCR beta cDNA libraries (carrying sample barcodes and UMIs). One entry per CDR3 protein, called by TCRdb with MiXCR from the 5' RACE reads. Of over 25,000 distinct CDR3 sequences in the sample, more than 20% are singletons; the top ten hold less than 2%. This clonotype occurred many times.

The chain joins TRBV7-2 to TRBJ2-1; D gene unclear. The source is an adult who had mild COVID-19 (a few samples of this study predate the infection). Cell type and time point are not known. The sample was PBMCs or a T cell subset sorted from them (not recorded which). The CDR3 reads CASSVRAYNEQFF. As DNA, the CDR3 is TGTGCCAGCAGCGTAAGGGCCTACAATGAGCAGTTCTTC. Full variable domain (missing parts from reference TRBV7-2 and TRBJ2-1): GAGVSQSPSNKVTEKGKDVELRCDPISGHTALYWYRQSLGQGLEFLIYFQGNSAPDKSGLPSDRFSAERTGGSVSTLTIQRTQQEDSAVYLCASSVRAYNEQFFGPGTRLTVL.